Listed here are 24 T cell receptor beta chains from one sample, sequenced in a study of T cells of healthy individuals. TCRdb fed the 5' RACE reads into MiXCR, producing one record per CDR3 protein. The sample includes 85,000 to 100,000 distinct CDR3 sequences, 15% to 20% seen only once; the top ten take approximately 5.7%. These receptors were obtained from a human donor in good health.

This chain connects TRBV3-1 to TRBJ2-1; 12 nucleotides align to TRBD2. V shed 2 bases and J 2 bases; nucleotides not matched to a gene: 7. The CDR3 spans 18 residues. CDR1 is LGHDT and CDR2 is YNNKEL in the germline V gene (reference sequence). The CDR3 protein is CASSQSLAGGFAYNEQFF. In nucleotides, the CDR3 is TGTGCCAGCAGCCAATCTCTAGCGGGGGGGTTCGCCTACAATGAGCAGTTCTTC.

This clonotype was recorded a few times. The chain couples TRBV12-3 or TRBV12-4 to TRBJ1-5, with a tentative D call TRBD1 (5 bases). Trimming shortened V by 5 bases and J by 2 bases, and 13 bases separated the two germline ends. This CDR3 has 15 amino acids. The CDR3 DNA is TGTGCCAGCAGTCCCGGGGAGGGACGCAATCAGCCCCAGCATTTT. This translates into CASSPGEGRNQPQHF.

This clonotype occurred a few times. The rearrangement joins TRBV11-2 to TRBJ1-1; weak D call: TRBD1 (6 bases). The germline gives CDR1 SGHAT, CDR2 FQNNGV. The CDR3 spans 12 residues. V was trimmed by 4 bases and J by 4 bases, leaving 7 bases between them. The CDR3 is CASSSRGTEAFF. For the CDR3, the DNA is TGTGCCAGCAGCTCCAGGGGCACTGAAGCTTTCTTT.

This clonotype was recorded many times. This chain links TRBV18 with TRBJ1-5, with TRBD1 matching over 8 bases. This CDR3 has 15 residues. CDR1 is KGHSH, CDR2 LQKENI, per germline. V dropped 3 bases and J dropped 1; count of bases not matched to a gene: 2. DNA of the CDR3: TGTGCCAGCTCACCCCAGGGGGCGAGCAATCAGCCCCAGCATTTT. Its translation is CASSPQGASNQPQHF.

This clonotype was found many times. CDR3 nucleotides: TGTGCCAGCAGCCCACAGGGGCTATCGGGTGAGCAGTTCTTC. Protein sequence: CASSPQGLSGEQFF. V usage is TRBV7-9 and J usage is TRBJ2-1; 7 bases are a match to TRBD1. Germline CDR1 reads SEHNR; CDR2 reads FQNEAQ (reference sequence). The CDR3 spans 14 residues. Germline trimming cut 5 bases from V and 9 bases from J; bases unmatched to any gene: 10. The whole variable domain, remainder taken from reference TRBV7-9 and TRBJ2-1, is DTGVSQNPRHKITKRGQNVTFRCDPISEHNRLYWYRQTLGQGPEFLTYFQNEAQLEKSRLLSDRFSAERPKGSFSTLEIQRTEQGDSAMYLCASSPQGLSGEQFFGPGTRLTVL.

This clonotype was detected only a few times. CDR3 bases: TGTGCCAGCAGTTACTCCCGGACAGGAATCACTGAAGCTTTCTTT. Amino acid sequence: CASSYSRTGITEAFF. V is TRBV6-5 and J is TRBJ1-1; 7 bases map to TRBD1. This CDR3 comprises 15 residues. The V and J ends lost 0 bases and 4 bases, in that order; junction bases with no gene match: 5. Per germline, CDR1 MNHEY and CDR2 SVGAGI.

In this sample, this clonotype turned up many times. The rearrangement joins TRBV5-1 to TRBJ2-3; TRBD1 agrees at 7 bases. The V gene's germline CDR1 is SGHRS and CDR2 YFSETQ. V dropped 3 bases and J dropped 4; count of bases not matched to a gene: 8. The CDR3 is 15 residues long. The CDR3 protein is CASSSGQAVADTQYF. As DNA, the CDR3 is TGCGCCAGCAGCTCCGGACAGGCTGTCGCAGATACGCAGTATTTT.

A few counts support this clonotype. The V gene is TRBV5-6, the J gene TRBJ2-5; TRBD1 matches 9 bases. After removal of 3 bases from V and 8 bases from J, the junction contained 5 bases not matched to a gene. The CDR3 consists of 13 residues. Germline values: CDR1 SGHDT, CDR2 YYEEEE. The CDR3, as DNA: TGTGCCAGCAGCTCGACAGGGGGTGACACCCAGTACTTC. Residues: CASSSTGGDTQYF.

This clonotype was counted only a few times. The V and J genes are TRBV7-2 and TRBJ2-7; TRBD2 is a possible D gene (6 bases). V lost 4 bases to trimming and J lost 2 bases, with 9 bases between them. Germline V gene lookup returns CDR1 SGHTA and CDR2 FQGNSA. The CDR3 spans 13 residues. DNA of the CDR3: TGTGCCAGCAGCTGGGACTTTCCCTACGAGCAGTACTTC. Translation gives CASSWDFPYEQYF.

Concerning this clonotype: Being one base from a much bigger clone, this may be a read error. The chain joins TRBV7-9 to TRBJ1-5; no definite D call. Trimming left V 1 base short and J 3 bases short, with 1 base between. The CDR3 covers 12 residues. Germline CDR1 is SEHNR and CDR2 is FQNEAQ (reference sequence). The CDR3 is CASSLDNQPQHF. As DNA, the CDR3 is TGTGCCAGCAGCTTAGACAATCAGCCCCAGCATTTT. The variable domain in full, completed from reference TRBV7-9 and TRBJ1-5, reads DTGVSQNPRHKITKRGQNVTFRCDPISEHNRLYWYRQTLGQGPEFLTYFQNEAQLEKSRLLSDRFSAERPKGSFSTLEIQRTEQGDSAMYLCASSLDNQPQHFGDGTRLSIL.

This clonotype was detected only a few times. The chain is built from TRBV7-9 and TRBJ2-7; possible D gene TRBD2, 6 bases. Germline-derived CDR1 and CDR2 are SEHNR and FQNEAQ (reference sequence). The CDR3 spans 15 residues. V lost 3 bases to trimming and J lost 0 bases, with 12 bases between them. The CDR3 DNA reads TGTGCCAGCAGCTTGGGAGCCGGGGGCTCCTACGAGCAGTACTTC. Protein product: CASSLGAGGSYEQYF.

There are a few counts of this clonotype. The V gene is TRBV28, the J gene TRBJ2-1; D is undetermined. The CDR3 is made up of 8 amino acids. Trimming removed 8 bases at V and 16 bases at J, with 9 bases between. Germline lookup yields CDR1 MDHEN and CDR2 SYDVKM. The CDR3 bases are TGTGCCAGCGGGCTCTTTTTCTTC. Protein product: CASGLFFF. Together with reference TRBV28 and TRBJ2-1, the CDR3 gives the full variable domain: DVKVTQSSRYLVKRTGEKVFLECVQDMDHENMFWYRQDPGLGLRLIYFSYDVKMKEKGDIPEGYSVSREKKERFSLILESASTNQTSMYLCASGLFFFGPGTRLTVL.

This chain uses TRBV12-5 with TRBJ2-3; a possible D gene is TRBD2 (5 bases). The CDR3 contains 16 residues. Germline values: CDR1 LGHNT, CDR2 FRNRAP. The CDR3 sequence: CASSLSRGEGTDTQYF. The CDR3 nucleotides are TGTGCCAGCAGTTTAAGCCGGGGTGAGGGCACAGATACGCAGTATTTT. The full variable domain, in which reference TRBV12-5 and TRBJ2-3 provide the parts outside the CDR3, is DARVTQTPRHKVTEMGQEVTMRCQPILGHNTVFWYRQTMMQGLELLAYFRNRAPLDDSGMPKDRFSAEMPDATLATLKIQPSEPRDSAVYFCASSLSRGEGTDTQYFGPGTRLTVL.

This clonotype was recorded at least ten times. The V and J genes are TRBV4-3 and TRBJ1-4, with D uncertain. The length of the CDR3 is 16 residues. Trimming left V 1 base short and J 0 bases short, with 9 bases between. Germline assignment: CDR1 LGHNA and CDR2 YSLEER. CDR3 loop: CASSQAPPATNEKLFF. The DNA of the CDR3 is TGCGCCAGCAGCCAAGCCCCCCCCGCAACTAATGAAAAACTGTTTTTT.

This clonotype has just a few counts. V gene TRBV6-5 combines with J gene TRBJ1-6, with a tentative D call TRBD1 (5 bases). Per the germline V gene, CDR1 is MNHEY and CDR2 is SVGAGI. The V end lost 5 bases, the J end lost 1 base, and 18 bases lay between the germline ends. The CDR3 runs 18 residues. The CDR3 loop is CASSLRRGSSSYNSPLHF. The CDR3 DNA reads TGTGCCAGCAGTCTCCGTAGGGGAAGCAGTTCCTATAATTCACCCCTCCACTTT.

This clonotype was picked up a small number of times. The chain recombines TRBV6-5 with TRBJ1-4; perhaps TRBD1 as D (5 bases). Germline loops: CDR1 MNHEY, CDR2 SVGAGI. Between the trimmed V and J ends, which lost 4 bases and 7 bases, there was a span of 10 bases. The length of the CDR3 is 13 residues. The DNA of the CDR3 is TGTGCCAGCAGTTTTGGACAAGGTGAAAAACTGTTTTTT. It yields the protein CASSFGQGEKLFF.

The J gene is TRBJ2-3, the V gene TRBV2; possible D gene TRBD1, 8 bases. The CDR3 runs to 14 residues. V dropped 6 bases and J dropped 4 bases, with 14 bases sitting between them. CDR1 and CDR2 (germline): SNHLY, FYNNEI. CDR3 amino acids: CASSGQGGADTQYF. In nucleotides, the CDR3 is TGTGCCAGCAGCGGACAGGGAGGGGCAGATACGCAGTATTTT.

This clonotype came up many times. The V and J genes are TRBV6-2 or TRBV6-3 and TRBJ2-3, with 10 positions matching TRBD2. The CDR3 is 14 residues long. V was pared by 5 bases and J by 2 bases, with 1 base of the junction left unmatched. Per the germline V gene, CDR1 is MNHEY and CDR2 is SVGEGT. CDR3 sequence (DNA): TGTGCCAGCAGTAGCGGGGGGGCCACAGATACGCAGTATTTT. Encoded protein: CASSSGGATDTQYF.

The chain employs TRBV4-3 and TRBJ2-7; possible D gene TRBD1, 6 bases. The V and J ends lost 3 bases and 3 bases respectively, with 12 bases between them. Germline assignment: CDR1 LGHNA and CDR2 YSLEER. The CDR3 length is 14 residues. In DNA form, the CDR3 reads TGCGCCAGCAGCCAGGCAGGGGCCCTCTACGAGCAGTACTTC. Protein: CASSQAGALYEQYF.

There are a few counts of this clonotype. This chain links TRBV15 with TRBJ1-1; D is perhaps TRBD1 (6 bases). The CDR3 has 13 residues. The germline CDR1 and CDR2 sequences are LNHNV and YYDKDF (reference sequence). Trimming shortened V by 8 bases and J by 4 bases, and 14 bases separated the two germline ends. For the CDR3, the DNA is TGTGCCACCCATGGGGGGCTCGGCACTGAAGCTTTCTTT. It is translated as CATHGGLGTEAFF.

V gene TRBV29-1 combines with J gene TRBJ2-3, with 10 bases identical to TRBD2. The CDR3 has 14 amino acids. Germline CDR1 reads SQVTM; CDR2 reads ANQGSEA. V lost 6 bases, J lost 4 bases, and 7 bases stayed unmatched. The chain's CDR3 is CSVILAGLADTQYF. For the CDR3, the DNA is TGCAGCGTGATACTAGCGGGGCTTGCAGATACGCAGTATTTT.

The chain carries TRBV4-1 and TRBJ2-7; D not resolved. The germline V gene has CDR1 MGHRA and CDR2 YSYEKL. This CDR3 contains 13 residues. Trimming removed 0 bases from V and 4 bases from J, with 7 bases in between. CDR3 in DNA: TGCGCCAGCAGCCAAGATCGGAGTTACGAGCAGTACTTC. It specifies CASSQDRSYEQYF.

This clonotype was detected only a few times. The chain carries TRBV29-1 and TRBJ2-3; 8 bases line up with TRBD2. J was trimmed by 1 base and V by 4 bases; bases with no gene match: 1. Germline CDR1 SQVTM, CDR2 ANQGSEA. This CDR3 contains 13 residues. CDR3 bases: TGCAGCGTTGTTAGCGGGGGCACAGATACGCAGTATTTT. Amino acids: CSVVSGGTDTQYF.

This clonotype was detected ten times or more. The chain has TRBV4-2 and TRBJ2-2; D is ambiguous. The V gene's germline CDR1 is LGHNA and CDR2 YNFKEQ. This CDR3 is 15 amino acids long. Trimming left V 0 bases short and J 4 bases short, with 9 bases between. The CDR3: CASSQDRASTGELFF. DNA for the CDR3: TGTGCCAGCAGCCAAGACCGGGCCAGCACCGGGGAGCTGTTTTTT.